The rows below give T cell receptor beta chains drawn from one sample of a study of tumor-infiltrating lymphocytes in primary liver carcinoma. MiXCR, run by TCRdb on the multiplex PCR reads, gives a single entry per CDR3 protein. The table lists roughly 48,000 distinct CDR3 sequences, about 70% of them singletons, with about 30% in the top ten. The specimen was liver tumor tissue from sampling region 3. Receptor source: a man in his forties with primary liver carcinoma and hepatitis B virus infection. Both conserved end residues are part of each CDR3. A D gene is named only where the DNA matches it firmly. Size is omitted from some rows. Given values are once, few, many or a class for expanded clones.

D	V	J	size	DNA	CDR3
NA	TRBV14	TRBJ2-7	NA	TGTGCCAGCAGCCTAGACAGCTCCTACGAACAGTACTTC	CASSLDSSYEQYF
NA	TRBV6-6	TRBJ2-7	NA	TGTGCCAGCAGTTATCACCGGAACAGCTCCTACGACCAGTACTTC	CASSYHRNSSYDQYF
NA	TRBV2	TRBJ2-7	NA	TGTGCCAGCAGTCGAGGGGGATTAGCGCCCTACGAGCGGTACTTC	CASSRGGLAPYERYF
TRBD2	TRBV29-1	TRBJ2-3	NA	TGCAGCGTTGAGAGAGGGGTTAGCGGGAGCCGCACAGATGCGCAGTATTTT	CSVERGVSGSRTDAQYF
TRBD1	TRBV12-3/TRBV12-4	TRBJ1-2	NA	TGTGCCAGCGGCTGGGGACAGGGGGCCTGTGGCTACACCTTC	CASGWGQGACGYTF
NA	TRBV10-3	TRBJ2-2	NA	TGTGCTATCAGTGTCGGCGGGACAGCTAACACCGGGGAGCTGATTTTT	CAISVGGTANTGELIF
NA	TRBV6-1	TRBJ2-7	NA	TGTGCCAGCAGAGGGGACAGCGGGAGCACTTATGAGAAGTACTTC	CASRGDSGSTYEKYF
TRBD2	TRBV4-1	TRBJ2-1	once	TGCGCCAGCAGCCAACCGTGGGGACTAGCAGATTACAATGAGCAGTCCTTC	CASSQPWGLADYNEQSF
TRBD1	TRBV6-1	TRBJ1-6	many	TGTGCCAGCAGTGAATTGGGACAGGGTTCCTCACCCCTCCACTTT	CASSELGQGSSPLHF
NA	TRBV7-9	TRBJ2-1	NA	TGTACCAGCACCCCCTGGCCCTACAATGAGCAGTTCTTC	CTSTPWPYNEQFF
NA	TRBV11-2	TRBJ2-7	NA	TGTGTCAGCAGCTCCCGGATGGGGGGCGCTAACAGACACGAGCAGTACTTC	CVSSSRMGGANRHEQYF
NA	TRBV29-1	TRBJ2-3	many	TGCAGCGTTGAAGCTAATTCCGGCACAGATACGCAGTATTTT	CSVEANSGTDTQYF
TRBD2	TRBV28	TRBJ2-1	NA	TGTGCCAGCAATCTACATTATGGACTAGCGAGGGTAGATGAGCAATTCTTC	CASNLHYGLARVDEQFF
NA	TRBV25-1	TRBJ2-1	few	TGTGCCAGCAGTGTAGGGGATTGGCAGTTCTTC	CASSVGDWQFF
NA	TRBV6-5	TRBJ1-1	NA	TGTGCCAGCAGTTACGCGGGATCCCGGGATGAGGCTCAAGCTTTCTTT	CASSYAGSRDEAQAFF
TRBD2	TRBV12-5	TRBJ2-1	many	TGTGCTAGTGGTAGCGGGAGTTCCCGTGAGCAGTTCTTC	CASGSGSSREQFF
NA	TRBV11-2	TRBJ2-1	NA	TGTGCCAGCAGCTTGGGTATCGGATTAGACATGGGTGAGCAGTTCTTC	CASSLGIGLDMGEQFF
NA	TRBV7-3	TRBJ2-3	few	TGTGCCAGCAGCCCCGGACACCACACAGATACGCAGTATTTT	CASSPGHHTDTQYF
NA	TRBV7-9	TRBJ2-7	NA	TGTCCCAGCAGCTTCACAGCGGGCGCAATCTACGAGCAGTACTTC	CPSSFTAGAIYEQYF
NA	TRBV12-3/TRBV12-4	TRBJ2-5	NA	TGTCCCAGCAGCTGGTCAGGTCAAGAGACCCAGTACTTC	CPSSWSGQETQYF
TRBD1	TRBV29-1	TRBJ2-1	NA	TGCAGCGGATTGCCTGGACAGGTGGTGGATAAGCAGTTCTTC	CSGLPGQVVDKQFF
NA	TRBV11-2	TRBJ2-7	NA	TGCGCCAGCAGCTTAACTGACACTGCCTACGGACAGTACTTC	CASSLTDTAYGQYF
TRBD1	TRBV29-1	TRBJ2-3	once	TGCAGCGTCGCCCCGGGACAGCTCACTGATACGCATTATTTT	CSVAPGQLTDTHYF
TRBD1	TRBV4-1	TRBJ2-7	NA	TGCGCCAGCAACCCCACAGGGGGCGGTTGGGAAGAGCAGTACTTT	CASNPTGGGWEEQYF
NA	TRBV4-1	TRBJ2-3	NA	TGCGCCAACAACCAAGGAGTACAAGGGGATACGCAGTATTTT	CANNQGVQGDTQYF
NA	TRBV6-5	TRBJ2-1	many	TGTGCCAGCAGTCCACTAGATCCCCCGGACAATGAGCAGTTCTTC	CASSPLDPPDNEQFF
TRBD2	TRBV6-4	TRBJ2-3	NA	TGTGCCAGCAGTGACTTGGCGGGAGGTATCACAGATACGCAGTATTTT	CASSDLAGGITDTQYF
NA	TRBV5-5	TRBJ2-2	many	TGTGCCAGCAGTATCGGACTTACCGGGGAGCTGTTTTTT	CASSIGLTGELFF
NA	TRBV10-3	TRBJ2-2	NA	TGTGCCATCAGCATACAGAGGGGCCCCGAGGAGCTATTTTTT	CAISIQRGPEELFF
NA	TRBV7-8	TRBJ2-2	NA	TGTGCCAGCAGTCGATACCCCGCCCGAAACACCGGGGAGCTGTTTTTT	CASSRYPARNTGELFF
TRBD1	TRBV10-3	TRBJ2-7	NA	TGTGCCATCAGTGAGATGACAGGGATGGTCCGCAATACCTACGAGCAGTATTTC	CAISEMTGMVRNTYEQYF
NA	TRBV6-2/TRBV6-3	TRBJ2-3	NA	TGTGCCAGCAGTCCAACCTTAAGGTTAGATACGCAGTATTTT	CASSPTLRLDTQYF
NA	TRBV5-1	TRBJ1-2	NA	TGCGCCAGCAGCCCTGGACAGAGGGCGCCGGGCTATGGCTACACCTTC	CASSPGQRAPGYGYTF
NA	TRBV10-3	TRBJ1-1	medium-sized	TGTGCCACGCGACCGACAGGAGGCGGACCTGAAGCTTTCTTT	CATRPTGGGPEAFF
TRBD2	TRBV11-2	TRBJ2-1	few	TGTACCAGCAGCTTGGATATCAGACTAGCTATGGGTGAGCAGTTCTTC	CTSSLDIRLAMGEQFF
NA	TRBV11-2	TRBJ2-7	NA	TGTGCAAGCAGCTTAACTGACACTGCTTACGAGCAGCACTTC	CASSLTDTAYEQHF
NA	TRBV12-3/TRBV12-4	TRBJ1-6	NA	TGTGTCAGCACCTTGGGTCCGGTAACGGAGTCACCCCTCAACTTT	CVSTLGPVTESPLNF
NA	TRBV11-2	TRBJ2-1	medium-sized	TGTGCCAGCAGCTTGGGCGGAGGGGATGAGCAGTTCTTC	CASSLGGGDEQFF
NA	TRBV7-9	TRBJ2-2	many	TGTGCCAGCAGCATGACTCCCGGGGAGCTGTTTTTT	CASSMTPGELFF
TRBD1	TRBV6-1	TRBJ2-7	NA	TGTGCCAACAGTGAGTTGGGACAGGGGAGACCCTACGAGCAGTACTTC	CANSELGQGRPYEQYF
NA	TRBV4-1	TRBJ2-7	NA	TGCGCCAGCAGCCAAGATTTTAGCGGAAGCTCCGCCGAGCAGTGCTTC	CASSQDFSGSSAEQCF
NA	TRBV12-3/TRBV12-4	TRBJ2-7	NA	TGTACCAGCAGTCCCCCAGTGGTGCCCTACGAGCAGTACTTC	CTSSPPVVPYEQYF
NA	TRBV30	TRBJ2-5	many	TGTGCCTGGAGCGCGGGACACCAAGAGACCCAGTACTTC	CAWSAGHQETQYF
TRBD2	TRBV30	TRBJ2-3	NA	TGTGCCTGGAATCCCCAACTGGGTAGCGGGTTGCCCGTTTCCCCGGATACGCAGTATTTT	CAWNPQLGSGLPVSPDTQYF
TRBD1	TRBV4-2	TRBJ2-7	once	TGTGCCAGCAGCCAAGAATGGACAGGATCCTACGAGCAGTACTTC	CASSQEWTGSYEQYF
NA	TRBV11-1	TRBJ1-5	once	TGTGCCAGCAGCTCTGGGCCAGATCAGTCCCAACATTTT	CASSSGPDQSQHF
NA	TRBV28	TRBJ2-2	NA	TGTGCCAGCAATACCCTGGACAGAACCGACTGGGAGCTGTTTTTT	CASNTLDRTDWELFF
NA	TRBV2	TRBJ1-5	NA	TGTGTCAGCAGTGAAGTTTATAGCAATCAGCCCCAGCATTTT	CVSSEVYSNQPQHF
TRBD2	TRBV12-3/TRBV12-4	TRBJ2-1	NA	TGTGTCATCGTGGGACTAGGCTTCAATGAGCAGTTCTTC	CVIVGLGFNEQFF
TRBD2	TRBV18	TRBJ2-1	NA	TGTGCCGGCTCACGGCGGACTAGAGCCTACAATGAGCAGTTCTTC	CAGSRRTRAYNEQFF
NA	TRBV12-3/TRBV12-4	TRBJ1-4	many	TGTGCCAGCAGTTTAGGAGGACAGTCTAATGAAAAACTGTTTTTT	CASSLGGQSNEKLFF
NA	TRBV29-1	TRBJ2-1	few	TGCAGCGGATTGCCAGGACATGGGATGGATGAGCAGTTCTTC	CSGLPGHGMDEQFF
TRBD2	TRBV6-1	TRBJ2-7	once	TGTGCCAACAGTGAAGGAACCCTCGGGGCGGGAGCTTACGAGCAGTACTTC	CANSEGTLGAGAYEQYF
NA	TRBV14	TRBJ2-2	NA	TGTGCCGGCAGAAGTGCCAGGGACACCAGGGAGCTGTGTTTT	CAGRSARDTRELCF
TRBD2	TRBV11-1	TRBJ2-1	NA	TGTGCCAGGAGCCTGGGACTAGCGGGAGAAATTGACAATGAGCAATTCTTC	CARSLGLAGEIDNEQFF
TRBD2	TRBV11-1	TRBJ2-3	once	TGTGTCAGCAGCCTCGGGACTAGCGCACAAACTGATACGCAGTATTTT	CVSSLGTSAQTDTQYF
NA	TRBV11-1	TRBJ2-1	once	TGTGCCAGCAGCCCAAGAGGGGGAGCCTACAATGAGCAGTTCTTC	CASSPRGGAYNEQFF
NA	TRBV6-6	TRBJ1-5	NA	TGTGCCAGCAGTTACCAAGTAGAATATAGCAATCAGCCCCAGCAATTT	CASSYQVEYSNQPQQF
TRBD1	TRBV6-6	TRBJ2-2	many	TGTGCCAGCAGTTACTCACGGGACAGGGGGCTGAGCACCGGGGAGCTGTTTTTT	CASSYSRDRGLSTGELFF
NA	TRBV6-5	TRBJ2-1	NA	TGTGCCAGCATAGGGGGGGTCCTCTACAATGAGGAGTTCTTC	CASIGGVLYNEEFF